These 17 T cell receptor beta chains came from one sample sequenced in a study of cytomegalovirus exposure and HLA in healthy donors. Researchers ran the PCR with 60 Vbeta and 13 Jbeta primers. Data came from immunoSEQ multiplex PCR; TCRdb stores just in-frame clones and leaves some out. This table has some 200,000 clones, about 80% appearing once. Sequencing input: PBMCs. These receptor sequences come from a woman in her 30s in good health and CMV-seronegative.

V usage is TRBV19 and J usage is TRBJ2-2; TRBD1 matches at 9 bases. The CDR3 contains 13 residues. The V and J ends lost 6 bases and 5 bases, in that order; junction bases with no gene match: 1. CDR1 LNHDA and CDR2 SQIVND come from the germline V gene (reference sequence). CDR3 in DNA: TGTGCCAGTAGCGACAGGGGGACCGGGGAGCTGTTTTTT. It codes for CASSDRGTGELFF.

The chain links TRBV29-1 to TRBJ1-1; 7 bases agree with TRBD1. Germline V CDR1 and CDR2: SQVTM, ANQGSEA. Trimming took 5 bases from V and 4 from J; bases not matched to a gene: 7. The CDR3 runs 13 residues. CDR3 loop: CSVRRQGSTEAFF. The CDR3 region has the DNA TGCAGCGTTCGGAGACAGGGTAGCACTGAAGCTTTCTTT. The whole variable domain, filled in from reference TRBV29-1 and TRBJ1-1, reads SAVISQKPSRDICQRGTSLTIQCQVDSQVTMMFWYRQQPGQSLTLIATANQGSEATYESGFVIDKFPISRPNLTFSTLTVSNMSPEDSSIYLCSVRRQGSTEAFFGQGTRLTVV.

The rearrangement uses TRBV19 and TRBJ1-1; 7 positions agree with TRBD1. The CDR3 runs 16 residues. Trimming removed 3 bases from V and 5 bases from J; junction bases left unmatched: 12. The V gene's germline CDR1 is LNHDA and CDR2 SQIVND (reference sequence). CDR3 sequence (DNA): TGTGCCAGTAGTATCGGTAGGGGGCAACTTGGGACTGAAGCTTTCTTT. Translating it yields CASSIGRGQLGTEAFF. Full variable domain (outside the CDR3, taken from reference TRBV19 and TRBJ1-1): DGGITQSPKYLFRKEGQNVTLSCEQNLNHDAMYWYRQDPGQGLRLIYYSQIVNDFQKGDIAEGYSVSREKKESFPLTVTSAQKNPTAFYLCASSIGRGQLGTEAFFGQGTRLTVV.

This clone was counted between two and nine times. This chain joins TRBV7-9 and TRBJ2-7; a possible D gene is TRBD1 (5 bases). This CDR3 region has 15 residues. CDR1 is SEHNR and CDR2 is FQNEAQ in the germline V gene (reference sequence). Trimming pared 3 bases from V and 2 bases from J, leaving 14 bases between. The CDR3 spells CASSFQQAGTYEQYF. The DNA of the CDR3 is TGTGCCAGCAGCTTTCAACAGGCAGGGACCTACGAGCAGTACTTC. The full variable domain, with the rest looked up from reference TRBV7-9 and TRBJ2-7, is DTGVSQNPRHKITKRGQNVTFRCDPISEHNRLYWYRQTLGQGPEFLTYFQNEAQLEKSRLLSDRFSAERPKGSFSTLEIQRTEQGDSAMYLCASSFQQAGTYEQYFGPGTRLTVT.

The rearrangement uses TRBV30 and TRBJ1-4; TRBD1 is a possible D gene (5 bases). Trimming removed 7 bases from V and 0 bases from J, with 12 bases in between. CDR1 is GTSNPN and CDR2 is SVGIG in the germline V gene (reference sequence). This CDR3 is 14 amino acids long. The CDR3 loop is CAFGTAATNEKLFF. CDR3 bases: TGTGCCTTCGGGACTGCAGCAACTAATGAAAAACTGTTTTTT.

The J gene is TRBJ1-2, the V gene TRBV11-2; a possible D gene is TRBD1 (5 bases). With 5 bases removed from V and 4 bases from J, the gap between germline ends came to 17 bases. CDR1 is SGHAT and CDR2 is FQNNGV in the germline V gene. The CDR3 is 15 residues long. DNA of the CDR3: TGTGCCAGCAGCCCGACAGAGCGCCTCCGCTATGGCTACACCTTC. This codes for CASSPTERLRYGYTF.

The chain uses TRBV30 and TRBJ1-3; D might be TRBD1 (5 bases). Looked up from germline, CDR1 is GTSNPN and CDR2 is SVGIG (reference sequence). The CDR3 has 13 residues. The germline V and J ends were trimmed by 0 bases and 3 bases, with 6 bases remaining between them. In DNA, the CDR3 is TGTGCCTGGAGTGTACAGGTTGGAAACACCATATATTTT. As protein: CAWSVQVGNTIYF. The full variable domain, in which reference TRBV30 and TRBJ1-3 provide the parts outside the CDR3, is SQTIHQWPATLVQPVGSPLSLECTVEGTSNPNLYWYRQAAGRGLQLLFYSVGIGQISSEVPQNLSASRPQDRQFILSSKKLLLSDSGFYLCAWSVQVGNTIYFGEGSWLTVV.

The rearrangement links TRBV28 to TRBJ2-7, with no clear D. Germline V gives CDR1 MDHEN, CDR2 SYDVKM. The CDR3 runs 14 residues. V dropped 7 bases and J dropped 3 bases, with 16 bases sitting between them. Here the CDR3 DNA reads TGTGCCAGCAATCTCGGCGGAAATGTCTACGAGCAGTACTTC. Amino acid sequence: CASNLGGNVYEQYF.

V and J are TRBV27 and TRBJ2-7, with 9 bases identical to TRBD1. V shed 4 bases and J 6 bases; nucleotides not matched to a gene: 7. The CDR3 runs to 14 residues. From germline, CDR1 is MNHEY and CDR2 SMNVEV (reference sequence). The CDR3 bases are TGTGCCAGCAGTTCCGGACAGGGGTTCCGCGAGCAGTACTTC. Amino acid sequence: CASSSGQGFREQYF.

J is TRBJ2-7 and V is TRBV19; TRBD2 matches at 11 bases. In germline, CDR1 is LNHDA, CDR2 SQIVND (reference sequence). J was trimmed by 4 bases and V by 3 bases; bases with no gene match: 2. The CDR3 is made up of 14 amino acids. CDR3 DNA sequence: TGTGCCAGTAGTATGACTAGCGGGGTTTACGAGCAGTACTTC. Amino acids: CASSMTSGVYEQYF.

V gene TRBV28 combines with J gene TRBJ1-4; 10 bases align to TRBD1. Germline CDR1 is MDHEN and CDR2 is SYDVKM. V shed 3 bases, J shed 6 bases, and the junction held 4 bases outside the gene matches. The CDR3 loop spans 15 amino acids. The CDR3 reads CASSLGGQGDEKLFF. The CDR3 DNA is TGTGCCAGCAGTTTGGGAGGACAGGGGGATGAAAAACTGTTTTTT.

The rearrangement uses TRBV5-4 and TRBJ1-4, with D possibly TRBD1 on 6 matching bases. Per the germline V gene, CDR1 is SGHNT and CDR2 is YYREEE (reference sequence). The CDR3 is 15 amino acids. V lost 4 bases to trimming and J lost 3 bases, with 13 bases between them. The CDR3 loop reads CASSGTLGSNEKLFF. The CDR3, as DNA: TGTGCCAGCAGCGGGACACTCGGATCTAATGAAAAACTGTTTTTT. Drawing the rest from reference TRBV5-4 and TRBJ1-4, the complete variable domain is ETGVTQSPTHLIKTRGQQVTLRCSSQSGHNTVSWYQQALGQGPQFIFQYYREEENGRGNFPPRFSGLQFPNYSSELNVNALELDDSALYLCASSGTLGSNEKLFFGSGTQLSVL.

CDR3 in amino acids: CASSPGVEQFF. For the CDR3, the DNA is TGTGCCAGCAGCCCGGGTGTTGAGCAGTTCTTC. This chain links TRBV6-6 with TRBJ2-1; D gene ambiguous. Trimming pared 6 bases from V and 9 bases from J, leaving 9 bases between. Germline loops: CDR1 MNHNY, CDR2 SVGAGI (reference sequence). The CDR3 spans 11 residues.

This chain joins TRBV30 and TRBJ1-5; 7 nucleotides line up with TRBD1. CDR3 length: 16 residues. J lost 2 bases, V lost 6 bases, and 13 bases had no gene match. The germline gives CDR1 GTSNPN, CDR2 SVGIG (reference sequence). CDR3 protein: CACRQGDILGNQPQHF. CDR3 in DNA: TGTGCCTGTCGACAGGGAGACATTCTGGGCAATCAGCCCCAGCATTTT.

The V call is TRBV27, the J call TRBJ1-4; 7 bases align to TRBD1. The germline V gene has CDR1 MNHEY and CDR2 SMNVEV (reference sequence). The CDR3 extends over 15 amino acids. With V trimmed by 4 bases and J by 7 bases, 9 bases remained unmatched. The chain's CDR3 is CASSSEQGYGEKLFF. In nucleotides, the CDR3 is TGTGCCAGCAGTTCAGAACAGGGGTACGGTGAAAAACTGTTTTTT.

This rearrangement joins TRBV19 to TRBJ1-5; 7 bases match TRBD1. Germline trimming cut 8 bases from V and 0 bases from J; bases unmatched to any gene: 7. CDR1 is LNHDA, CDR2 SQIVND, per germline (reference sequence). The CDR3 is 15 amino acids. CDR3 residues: CASDGQEISNQPQHF. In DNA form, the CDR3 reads TGTGCCAGTGACGGACAGGAGATTAGCAATCAGCCCCAGCATTTT.

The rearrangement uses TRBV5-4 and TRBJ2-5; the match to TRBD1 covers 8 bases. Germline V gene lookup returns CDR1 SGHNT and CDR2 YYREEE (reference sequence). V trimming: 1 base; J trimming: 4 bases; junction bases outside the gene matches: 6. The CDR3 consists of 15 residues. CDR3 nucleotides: TGTGCCAGCAGCTTGTTCAGGGGGCGGGGAGAGACCCAGTACTTC. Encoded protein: CASSLFRGRGETQYF.